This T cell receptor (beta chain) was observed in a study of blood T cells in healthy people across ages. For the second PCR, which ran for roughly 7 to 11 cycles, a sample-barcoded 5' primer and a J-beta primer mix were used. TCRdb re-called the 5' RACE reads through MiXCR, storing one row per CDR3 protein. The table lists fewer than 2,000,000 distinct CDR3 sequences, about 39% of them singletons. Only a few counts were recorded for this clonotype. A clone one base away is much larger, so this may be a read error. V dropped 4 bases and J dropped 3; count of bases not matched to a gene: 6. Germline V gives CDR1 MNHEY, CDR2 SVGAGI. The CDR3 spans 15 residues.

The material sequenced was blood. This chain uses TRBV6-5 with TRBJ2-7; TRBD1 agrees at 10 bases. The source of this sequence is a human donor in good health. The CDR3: CASSLSGDRGYEQYF. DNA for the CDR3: TGTGCCAGCAGTTTATCCGGGGACAGGGGCTACGAGCAGTACTTC.